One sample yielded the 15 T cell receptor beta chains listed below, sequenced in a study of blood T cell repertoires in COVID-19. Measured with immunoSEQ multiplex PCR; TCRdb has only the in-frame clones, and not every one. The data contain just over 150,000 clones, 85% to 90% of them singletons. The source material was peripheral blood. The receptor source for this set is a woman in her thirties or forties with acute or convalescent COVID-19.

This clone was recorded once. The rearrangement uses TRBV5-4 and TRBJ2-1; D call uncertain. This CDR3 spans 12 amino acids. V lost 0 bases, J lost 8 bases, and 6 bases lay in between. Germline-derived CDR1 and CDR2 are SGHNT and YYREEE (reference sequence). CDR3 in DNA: TGTGCCAGCAGCTTGGACTTTTATGAGCAGTTCTTC. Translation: CASSLDFYEQFF.

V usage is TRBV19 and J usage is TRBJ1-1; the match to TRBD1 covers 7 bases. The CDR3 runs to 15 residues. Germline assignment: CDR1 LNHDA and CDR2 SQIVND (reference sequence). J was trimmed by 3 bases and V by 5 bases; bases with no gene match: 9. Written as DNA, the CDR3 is TGTGCCAGTAGTTACGGGGACAGAGATTACACTGAAGCTTTCTTT. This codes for CASSYGDRDYTEAFF.

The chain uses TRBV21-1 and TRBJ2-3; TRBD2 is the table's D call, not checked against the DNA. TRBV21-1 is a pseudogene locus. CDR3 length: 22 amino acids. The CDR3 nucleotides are TGTGCCAGCAGCAGTAGGACATCCACCTCGGTTACCGGGACTAACGCCACAGATACGCAGTATTTT. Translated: CASSSRTSTSVTGTNATDTQYF.

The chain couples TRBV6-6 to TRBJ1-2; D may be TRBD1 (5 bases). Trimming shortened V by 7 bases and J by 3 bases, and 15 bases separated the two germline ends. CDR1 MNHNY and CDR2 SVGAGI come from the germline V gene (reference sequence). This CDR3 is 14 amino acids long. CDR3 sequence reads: CASNEIGGDYGYTF. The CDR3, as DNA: TGTGCCAGCAACGAGATCGGGGGTGACTATGGCTACACCTTC.

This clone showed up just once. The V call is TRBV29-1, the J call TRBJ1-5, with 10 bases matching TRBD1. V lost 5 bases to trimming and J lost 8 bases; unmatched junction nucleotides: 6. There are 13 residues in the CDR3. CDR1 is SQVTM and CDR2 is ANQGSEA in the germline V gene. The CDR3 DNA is TGCAGCGTTCCGGGACAGGGGCAAAAGCCCCAGCATTTT. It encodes CSVPGQGQKPQHF.

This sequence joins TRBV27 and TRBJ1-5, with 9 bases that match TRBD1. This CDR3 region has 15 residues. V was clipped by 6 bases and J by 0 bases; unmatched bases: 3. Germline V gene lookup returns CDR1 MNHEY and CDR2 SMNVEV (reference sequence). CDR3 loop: CASRRQGDSNQPQHF. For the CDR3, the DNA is TGTGCCAGCAGGCGACAGGGGGATAGCAATCAGCCCCAGCATTTT.

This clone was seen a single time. The CDR3 here is CASSEVPGRTIYSNQPQHF. The CDR3 nucleotides are TGTGCCAGCAGTGAAGTGCCAGGCAGAACCATTTATAGCAATCAGCCCCAGCATTTT. The chain uses TRBV6-1 and TRBJ1-5; no reliable D call. Trimming left V 1 base short and J 0 bases short, with 19 bases between. This CDR3 is 19 amino acids long. Germline-derived CDR1 and CDR2 are MNHNS and SASEGT.

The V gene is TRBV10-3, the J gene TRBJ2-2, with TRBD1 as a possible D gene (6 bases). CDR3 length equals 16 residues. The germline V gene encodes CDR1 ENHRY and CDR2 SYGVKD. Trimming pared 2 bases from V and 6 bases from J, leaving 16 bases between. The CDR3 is CAISEEKTTGSGELFF. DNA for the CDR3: TGTGCCATCAGTGAGGAAAAAACCACAGGGTCCGGGGAGCTGTTTTTT.

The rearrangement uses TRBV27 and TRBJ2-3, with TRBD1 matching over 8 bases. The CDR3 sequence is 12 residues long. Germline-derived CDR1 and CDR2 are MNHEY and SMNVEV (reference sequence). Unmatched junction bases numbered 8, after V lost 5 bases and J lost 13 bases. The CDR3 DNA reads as TGTGCCAGCAGTCCCATCGGACAGGGCGAGTATTTT. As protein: CASSPIGQGEYF.

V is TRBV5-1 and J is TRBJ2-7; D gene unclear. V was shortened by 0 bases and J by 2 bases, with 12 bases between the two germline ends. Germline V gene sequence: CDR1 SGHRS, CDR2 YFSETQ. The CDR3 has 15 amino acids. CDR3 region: CASSLADLEPYEQYF. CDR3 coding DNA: TGCGCCAGCAGCTTGGCCGATTTAGAGCCCTACGAGCAGTACTTC.

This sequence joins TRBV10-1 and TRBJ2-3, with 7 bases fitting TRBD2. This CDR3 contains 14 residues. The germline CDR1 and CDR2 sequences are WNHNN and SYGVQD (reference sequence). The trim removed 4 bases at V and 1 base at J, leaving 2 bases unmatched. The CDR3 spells CASSGSGGTDTQYF. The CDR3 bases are TGCGCCAGCAGTGGGAGCGGGGGCACAGATACGCAGTATTTT.

The CDR3: CASGPAGGQDTQYF. As DNA, the CDR3 is TGTGCCAGCGGTCCCGCGGGGGGCCAAGATACGCAGTATTTT. The V call is TRBV6-5, the J call TRBJ2-3; 8 positions agree with TRBD2. The trim removed 8 bases at V and 5 bases at J, leaving 9 bases unmatched. This CDR3 is 14 amino acids long. CDR1 is MNHEY and CDR2 is SVGAGI in the germline V gene.

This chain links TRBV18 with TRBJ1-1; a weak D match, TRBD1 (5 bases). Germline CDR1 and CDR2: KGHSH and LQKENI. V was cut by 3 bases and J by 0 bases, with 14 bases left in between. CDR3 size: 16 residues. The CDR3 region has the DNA TGTGCCAGCTCACCTCAGGATTGGGGGGTGAACACTGAAGCTTTCTTT. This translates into CASSPQDWGVNTEAFF.

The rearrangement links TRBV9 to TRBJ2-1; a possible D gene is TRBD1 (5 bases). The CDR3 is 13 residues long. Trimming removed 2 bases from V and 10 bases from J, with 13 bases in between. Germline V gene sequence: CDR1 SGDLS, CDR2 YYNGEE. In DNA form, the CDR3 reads TGTGCCAGCAGCGTGGTTACAGGTCCCGAGCAGTTCTTC. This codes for CASSVVTGPEQFF.

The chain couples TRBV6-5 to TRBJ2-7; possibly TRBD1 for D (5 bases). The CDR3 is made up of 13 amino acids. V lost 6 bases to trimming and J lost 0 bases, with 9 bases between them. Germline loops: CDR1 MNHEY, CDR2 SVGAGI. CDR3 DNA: TGTGCCAGCAGAAAGACAGTCTCCTACGAGCAGTACTTC. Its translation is CASRKTVSYEQYF.